The rows below give T cell receptor beta chains drawn from one sample of a study of siplizumab effects on memory and regulatory T cells. TCRdb keeps only in-frame clones here, not all; method: immunoSEQ multiplex PCR. The profile shows some 100,000 clones, about 90% of them singletons. Sequenced sample: Tregs sorted from blood. The receptors stem from a human donor in good health. The CDR3 runs from the conserved cysteine through the conserved F or W.

cdr3_aa	v_call	j_call
CASSLWDEQFF	TRBV5-6	TRBJ2-1
CAPTGGGTSQPQHF	TRBV6-1	TRBJ1-5
CASSPRTGHGGYTF	TRBV6-6	TRBJ1-2
CASSYEGSRGYTF	TRBV6-6	TRBJ1-2
CASSLRTSGAYEQYF	TRBV7-8	TRBJ2-7
CSVLRDYIDNEQFF	TRBV29-1	TRBJ2-1
CASSLTGTGSNQPQHF	TRBV18	TRBJ1-5
CASSLAKTSGYNEQFF	TRBV5-1	TRBJ2-1
CASSFRWARGDSPLHF	TRBV5-4	TRBJ1-6
CASSLGAVSSYEQYF	TRBV7-2	TRBJ2-7
CASSYTSGGYTF	TRBV6-6	TRBJ1-2
CSALTGGTDTQYF	TRBV29-1	TRBJ2-3
CASSLPGLGYNEQFF	TRBV5-4	TRBJ2-1
CASRGTGPIYSNQPQHF	TRBV19	TRBJ1-5
CASSYLRGRTEAFF	TRBV6-5	TRBJ1-1
CASQASSHEQYF	TRBV2	TRBJ2-7
CASSSYTGELFF	TRBV7-9	TRBJ2-2
CASSITLRRTGVSNQPQHF	TRBV19	TRBJ1-5
CASTLSGGQGSYEQYF	TRBV28	TRBJ2-7
CASSEGPNDYEQYF	TRBV9	TRBJ2-7
CASSPTGNSGNTIYF	TRBV18	TRBJ1-3
CATSRGLAGGYEQYF	TRBV15	TRBJ2-7
CASSELAGVAREQYF	TRBV2	TRBJ2-7
CASSQRKAVDTEAFF	TRBV7-9	TRBJ1-1
CASRSASYTEAFF	TRBV28	TRBJ1-1
CASMVRGYNQPQHF	TRBV6-1	TRBJ1-5
CASSPGTENEKLFF	TRBV5-1	TRBJ1-4
CASSLEGGNTIYF	TRBV5-1	TRBJ1-3
CASSSSRADRIEQFF	TRBV18	TRBJ2-1
CASSLDRENTIYF	TRBV28	TRBJ1-3
CASSLDVVSGRYGEQFF	TRBV7-9	TRBJ2-1
CASSLSGLAGNLYRETQYF	TRBV27	TRBJ2-5
CASSQREHTQQFF	TRBV7-9	TRBJ2-1
CASRTGANVLTF	TRBV27	TRBJ2-6
CASSQSGTGTSFRGYTF	TRBV4-1	TRBJ1-2
CASSYGLAASYEQYF	TRBV9	TRBJ2-7
CASSSWTEPKETQYF	TRBV19	TRBJ2-5
CASSLQGQAANEQFF	TRBV5-1	TRBJ2-1
CASSPTRRYEQYF	TRBV7-9	TRBJ2-7